The 16 T cell receptor beta chains below come from one sample, sequenced in a study of T cells in Graves' hyperthyroidism and ophthalmopathy. TCR beta CDR3 regions were amplified from RNA transcripts. The HTBI primer set drove a first-round RT-PCR of the TCR CDR3. MiXCR was run by TCRdb on the multiplex PCR reads, yielding one entry per CDR3 protein. Here the sample spans hundreds of thousands of distinct CDR3 sequences, approximately 15% being singletons. The specimen was blood. All receptors derive from a woman aged 50 to 60 with Graves' ophthalmopathy.

This chain links TRBV29-1 with TRBJ1-1; D remains unclear. The V gene lost 4 bases and the J gene lost 5 bases, with 5 bases spanning the gap. Looked up from germline, CDR1 is SQVTM and CDR2 is ANQGSEA. This CDR3 contains 10 residues. The CDR3: CSVVRTEAFF. CDR3 DNA: TGCAGCGTTGTTCGTACTGAAGCTTTCTTT.

This clonotype was seen at least ten times. The J gene is TRBJ2-3, the V gene TRBV7-9, with 11 bases identical to TRBD2. Per germline, CDR1 SEHNR and CDR2 FQNEAQ (reference sequence). The CDR3 loop spans 15 amino acids. With 5 bases clipped from V and 2 bases from J, the junction kept 3 bases outside the gene matches. CDR3 in amino acids: CASSILAGDTDTQYF. CDR3 sequence (DNA): TGTGCCAGCAGCATACTAGCGGGAGACACAGATACGCAGTATTTT.

This clonotype was seen ten or more times. The chain couples TRBV24-1 to TRBJ2-1, with TRBD1 identical over 7 bases. Germline-derived CDR1 and CDR2 are KGHDR and SFDVKD. The CDR3 contains 15 residues. V dropped 6 bases and J dropped 6; count of bases not matched to a gene: 10. CDR3 residues: CATSLPGQAINEQFF. The CDR3 DNA follows: TGTGCCACCAGTTTGCCCGGACAGGCGATCAATGAGCAGTTCTTC.

This clonotype was observed at least ten times. The V call is TRBV7-8, the J call TRBJ1-1, with TRBD1 matching 8 bases. This CDR3 comprises 20 residues. Germline CDR1 reads SGHVS; CDR2 reads FQNEAQ. V trimming: 3 bases; J trimming: 4 bases; junction bases outside the gene matches: 22. CDR3 sequence: CASSFPSDTGGKYQGTEAFF. In DNA form, the CDR3 reads TGTGCCAGCAGCTTCCCTTCCGATACAGGGGGAAAATATCAAGGCACTGAAGCTTTCTTT.

The sample holds many counts of this clonotype. The chain links TRBV2 to TRBJ2-1, with D perhaps TRBD1 or TRBD2 (6 bases each). V lost 3 bases, J lost 12 bases, and 15 bases lay in between. The length of the CDR3 is 13 residues. From germline, CDR1 is SNHLY and CDR2 FYNNEI. CDR3 sequence reads: CASSDVPGARQFF. The CDR3 bases are TGTGCCAGCAGTGATGTACCGGGGGCGCGGCAGTTCTTC.

This sequence joins TRBV19 and TRBJ2-2; D unclear. Between the trimmed V and J ends, which lost 6 bases and 0 bases, there was a span of 8 bases. The CDR3 totals 14 residues. The germline gives CDR1 LNHDA, CDR2 SQIVND (reference sequence). The CDR3 bases are TGTGCCAGTAGCTTCGATGCGAACACCGGGGAGCTGTTTTTT. As protein: CASSFDANTGELFF.

Details on this clonotype: Just one base apart from a much larger clone, this may be a read error. This chain links TRBV7-9 with TRBJ1-1; tentatively, D is TRBD1 (6 bases). The CDR3 has 14 amino acids. The V gene lost 5 bases and the J gene lost 4 bases, with 14 bases spanning the gap. Germline lookup yields CDR1 SEHNR and CDR2 FQNEAQ (reference sequence). CDR3 region: CASSGGAGATEAFF. The CDR3 DNA reads as TGTGCCAGCAGCGGGGGTGCAGGGGCCACTGAAGCTTTCTTT.

This clonotype was seen many times. The V and J genes are TRBV24-1 and TRBJ2-2; no reliable D call. The CDR3 has 16 residues. In germline, CDR1 is KGHDR, CDR2 SFDVKD. With 0 bases removed from V and 0 bases from J, the gap between germline ends came to 7 bases. The CDR3 reads CATSDLTLPNTGELFF. The CDR3 region has the DNA TGTGCCACCAGTGATTTGACTCTCCCGAACACCGGGGAGCTGTTTTTT.

There are many counts of this clonotype. The V and J genes are TRBV30 and TRBJ1-2; D remains unclear. Germline values: CDR1 GTSNPN, CDR2 SVGIG (reference sequence). Between the trimmed V and J ends, which lost 1 base and 5 bases, there was a span of 11 bases. This CDR3 contains 13 residues. The CDR3 nucleotides read TGTGCCTGGAGTGAACAGAGTTGGTATGGCTACACCTTC. This codes for CAWSEQSWYGYTF.

The chain carries TRBV9 and TRBJ2-1; no clear D gene. Germline CDR1 SGDLS, CDR2 YYNGEE. With 0 bases removed from V and 9 bases from J, the gap between germline ends came to 13 bases. This CDR3 has 14 amino acids. The CDR3 region is CASSVATIALEQFF. The CDR3 DNA sequence: TGTGCCAGCAGCGTAGCTACGATAGCACTTGAGCAGTTCTTC.

The rearrangement joins TRBV24-1 to TRBJ2-3; no clear D. Germline values: CDR1 KGHDR, CDR2 SFDVKD. Trimming removed 3 bases at V and 8 bases at J, with 5 bases between. The CDR3 is 11 amino acids. CDR3 bases: TGTGCCACCAGTGATCTCGTTACGCAGTATTTT. It translates to CATSDLVTQYF.

The chain employs TRBV7-6 and TRBJ2-5; D is uncertain. The germline V gene has CDR1 SGHVS and CDR2 FNYEAQ. The CDR3 has 12 residues. V was trimmed by 0 bases and J by 5 bases, leaving 4 bases between them. CDR3 sequence reads: CASSLASETQYF. CDR3 DNA sequence: TGTGCCAGCAGCTTAGCGTCGGAGACCCAGTACTTC.

In its sample, this clonotype was seen many times. The chain links TRBV29-1 to TRBJ2-2, with D perhaps matching TRBD1 (6 bases). From germline, CDR1 is SQVTM and CDR2 ANQGSEA. This CDR3 is 15 amino acids long. V was pared by 5 bases and J by 3 bases, with 16 bases between. The CDR3 sequence is CSVNQGPPYTGELFF. In DNA form, the CDR3 reads TGCAGCGTTAATCAGGGGCCCCCCTACACCGGGGAGCTGTTTTTT.

This clonotype was observed many times. This sequence joins TRBV6-1 and TRBJ1-2; no firm D call. V lost 1 base to trimming and J lost 8 bases, with 20 bases between them. CDR1 is MNHNS and CDR2 is SASEGT in the germline V gene. The CDR3 contains 16 residues. CDR3 bases: TGTGCCAGCAGTGAAGTAGGGTCACCAAAACTCGGCGGCTACACCTTC. This encodes CASSEVGSPKLGGYTF.

This clonotype was counted many times. This chain joins TRBV20-1 and TRBJ1-5; D remains unclear. V was pared by 7 bases and J by 0 bases, with 10 bases between. The CDR3 runs 13 residues. The germline gives CDR1 DFQATT, CDR2 SNEGSKA (reference sequence). Here the CDR3 reads CSVSEYSNQPQHF. CDR3 bases: TGCAGTGTGAGCGAATATAGCAATCAGCCCCAGCATTTT.

The gene calls are TRBV6-2 or TRBV6-3 and TRBJ2-1; 7 bases match TRBD2. The CDR3 is 18 residues long. Germline CDR1 and CDR2: MNHEY and SVGEGT. The ends lost 5 bases at V and 3 bases at J; junction bases unmatched: 16. This CDR3 reads CASSRQSMTSRYYNEQFF. The CDR3, as DNA: TGTGCCAGCAGTCGACAATCGATGACTAGCCGATACTACAATGAGCAGTTCTTC.